What follows are 27 T cell receptor beta chains derived from one specimen sequenced in a study of Ad26.COV2.S vaccination and SARS-CoV-2 variants. The data were produced by immunoSEQ multiplex PCR, yet TCRdb's version contains in-frame clones alone and is incomplete. Of about 350,000 clones in the sample, around 88% were seen once. This sample's treatment: 15 to 20 received Ad26.COV2.S at low or high dose, single or two shots; roughly five received placebo; per-sample allocation not given. Following the first vaccine or placebo injection, samples were taken on day 63. Specimen: peripheral blood, collected in a trial of Ad26.COV2.S vaccine versus placebo. These receptor sequences come from a person aged 18-60 years who received the Ad26.COV2.S COVID-19 vaccine or a placebo.

The chain links TRBV29-1 to TRBJ2-1; D is perhaps TRBD2 (5 bases). With 3 bases removed from V and 8 bases from J, the gap between germline ends came to 8 bases. The germline V gene has CDR1 SQVTM and CDR2 ANQGSEA. The CDR3 consists of 11 residues. Written as DNA, the CDR3 is TGCAGCGTTGAGGGAGACCATGAGCAGTTCTTC. Protein product: CSVEGDHEQFF.

To note about this clone: The same CDR3 also results from other DNA sequences found in this sample. The chain carries TRBV7-9 and TRBJ1-2, with D unresolved. Germline V gene data show CDR1 as SEHNR and CDR2 as FQNEAQ (reference sequence). V gave up 1 base and J gave up 8 bases, with 5 bases separating them. The CDR3 contains 11 residues. The CDR3 loop reads CASSLERGYTF. CDR3 in DNA: TGTGCCAGCAGCTTAGAGCGCGGCTACACCTTC.

For this clone: The junction does not match germline at one end; this may be a read error. The chain employs TRBV2 and TRBJ1-5; no clear D gene. The CDR3 consists of 14 residues. Germline V gives CDR1 SNHLY, CDR2 FYNNEI. The CDR3 protein is CASREDDSNQPQHF. CDR3 nucleotide sequence: TGTGCCAGCAGGGAAGATGATAGCAATCAGCCCCAGCATTTT.

This clone was seen a single time. The chain employs TRBV27 and TRBJ1-2, with 9 nucleotides matching TRBD1. This CDR3 contains 17 residues. Per germline, CDR1 MNHEY and CDR2 SMNVEV (reference sequence). J was trimmed by 7 bases and V by 5 bases; bases with no gene match: 17. The CDR3 coding sequence is TGTGCCAGCAGTCAGCTGGGACAGGGTCATGATAGTGGTGGCTACACCTTC. Translation gives CASSQLGQGHDSGGYTF.

This chain uses TRBV4-1 with TRBJ1-5; 7 bases agree with TRBD1. This CDR3 comprises 17 residues. CDR1 is MGHRA, CDR2 YSYEKL, per germline. Trimming cost V 4 bases and J 3 bases; bases outside gene matches: 12. CDR3 sequence reads: CASSRGLRDSVNQPQHF. CDR3 bases: TGCGCCAGCAGCCGGGGTCTCCGGGACAGTGTCAATCAGCCCCAGCATTTT.

The chain has TRBV12-3 or TRBV12-4 and TRBJ2-7; 8 positions match TRBD1. J was trimmed by 5 bases and V by 3 bases; bases with no gene match: 3. This CDR3 has 13 amino acids. CDR3 nucleotide sequence: TGTGCCAGCAGTTTCGCAGGGGGCAACGAGCAGTACTTC. It yields the protein CASSFAGGNEQYF.

The V gene is TRBV19, the J gene TRBJ2-3; no clear D gene. CDR3 length: 14 amino acids. The V end was cut by 10 bases, the J end by 3 bases, with 17 bases between. Germline CDR1 LNHDA, CDR2 SQIVND (reference sequence). The CDR3, as DNA: TGTGCCACCCTTACCCCCCAACGTACAGATACGCAGTATTTT. Residues: CATLTPQRTDTQYF.

The chain carries TRBV7-2 and TRBJ1-5; D remains ambiguous. The CDR3 spans 14 residues. Germline V CDR1 and CDR2: SGHTA, FQGNSA. The V and J ends lost 3 bases and 0 bases respectively, with 6 bases between them. In DNA, the CDR3 is TGTGCCAGCAGCTTGGGGTTTAGCAATCAGCCCCAGCATTTT. Translation: CASSLGFSNQPQHF. Drawing the rest from reference TRBV7-2 and TRBJ1-5, the complete variable domain is GAGVSQSPSNKVTEKGKDVELRCDPISGHTALYWYRQSLGQGLEFLIYFQGNSAPDKSGLPSDRFSAERTGGSVSTLTIQRTQQEDSAVYLCASSLGFSNQPQHFGDGTRLSIL.

This chain links TRBV28 with TRBJ2-3; 9 nucleotides align to TRBD2. V lost 2 bases and J lost 1; bases outside the gene matches: 10. CDR3 size: 18 residues. Germline values: CDR1 MDHEN, CDR2 SYDVKM. The CDR3 sequence is CASSLEAGGPGGTDTQYF. The CDR3 coding sequence is TGTGCCAGCAGTTTAGAGGCGGGAGGGCCGGGTGGCACAGATACGCAGTATTTT.

The rearrangement links TRBV28 to TRBJ2-7, with D unresolved. The CDR3 extends over 13 amino acids. The V and J ends lost 6 bases and 0 bases respectively, with 9 bases between them. Per germline, CDR1 MDHEN and CDR2 SYDVKM. The CDR3, as DNA: TGTGCCAGCAGCACGGACGGCTCCTACGAGCAGTACTTC. It translates to CASSTDGSYEQYF.

The genes are TRBV6-5 and TRBJ2-7, with 7 bases identical to TRBD2. The CDR3 is 14 amino acids. Trimming took 7 bases from V and 2 from J; bases not matched to a gene: 8. Germline loops: CDR1 MNHEY, CDR2 SVGAGI. The CDR3 DNA sequence: TGTGCCAGCAAACGGGGGGACCTCCCCTACGAGCAGTACTTC. Translating gives CASKRGDLPYEQYF.

The V call is TRBV7-9, the J call TRBJ2-1; tentative D call: TRBD2 (6 bases). The CDR3 sequence is 16 residues long. V lost 7 bases and J 1 base, leaving 17 bases between the germline ends. The germline CDR1 and CDR2 sequences are SEHNR and FQNEAQ (reference sequence). For the CDR3, the DNA is TGTGCCAGCACCATTAGCGGTGCTGGTTCCTACAATGAGCAGTTCTTC. Its protein is CASTISGAGSYNEQFF.

This clone was picked up a small number of times. This chain joins TRBV4-3 and TRBJ1-1, with D possibly matching TRBD1 (6 bases). Germline CDR1 and CDR2: LGHNA and YSLEER. This CDR3 contains 16 residues. Trimming cost V 0 bases and J 4 bases, with 15 bases left between them. This CDR3 reads CASSQDLQGTGTEAFF. The CDR3 DNA is TGCGCCAGCAGCCAAGATTTGCAGGGGACTGGCACTGAAGCTTTCTTT.

In DNA form, the CDR3 reads TGTGCCAGCAGCCAAACGGGGTACAATGAGCAGTTCTTC. Translating it yields CASSQTGYNEQFF. The V gene is TRBV16, the J gene TRBJ2-1; a possible D gene is TRBD2 (5 bases). This CDR3 spans 13 amino acids. The V and J ends lost 2 bases and 4 bases respectively, with 6 bases between them. Germline lookup yields CDR1 KGHSY and CDR2 FQNENV.

CDR3 nucleotide sequence: TGTGCCACCAGCAGACAACTTTCGGGAAACACTGAAGCTTTCTTT. It translates to CATSRQLSGNTEAFF. This sequence joins TRBV15 and TRBJ1-1; D unclear. CDR1 and CDR2 (germline): LNHNV, YYDKDF (reference sequence). The CDR3 consists of 15 residues. Between the trimmed V and J ends, which lost 2 bases and 2 bases, there was a span of 12 bases.

The gene calls are TRBV6-2 or TRBV6-3 and TRBJ2-7, with D maybe TRBD1 (5 bases). The CDR3 runs to 16 residues. Germline loops: CDR1 MNHEY, CDR2 SVGEGT. V dropped 3 bases and J dropped 0 bases, with 15 bases sitting between them. The DNA for the CDR3 is TGTGCCAGCAGTTATAATGTGGCGGACACCTCCTACGAGCAGTACTTC. Residues: CASSYNVADTSYEQYF.

This chain joins TRBV15 and TRBJ1-2; D gene ambiguous. This CDR3 is 16 amino acids long. Germline loops: CDR1 LNHNV, CDR2 YYDKDF (reference sequence). V lost 0 bases, J lost 4 bases, and 15 bases lay in between. The CDR3 here is CATSRDIEGPRYGYTF. The CDR3 region has the DNA TGTGCCACCAGCAGAGATATCGAAGGGCCACGCTATGGCTACACCTTC. Looking up the rest from reference TRBV15 and TRBJ1-2 gives the full variable domain: DAMVIQNPRYQVTQFGKPVTLSCSQTLNHNVMYWYQQKSSQAPKLLFHYYDKDFNNEADTPDNFQSRRPNTSFCFLDIRSPGLGDTAMYLCATSRDIEGPRYGYTFGSGTRLTVV.

This chain joins TRBV28 and TRBJ2-1; the match to TRBD2 covers 8 bases. After removal of 7 bases from V and 8 bases from J, the junction contained 7 bases not matched to a gene. CDR1 is MDHEN and CDR2 is SYDVKM in the germline V gene. There are 13 residues in the CDR3. The CDR3 nucleotides are TGTGCCAGCACACCCGGGAGGGGCTATGAGCAGTTCTTC. Its protein product is CASTPGRGYEQFF.

The rearrangement links TRBV5-4 to TRBJ2-7; D tentatively reads TRBD1 or TRBD2 (5 bases each). V was cut by 0 bases and J by 5 bases, with 9 bases left in between. The CDR3 length is 13 residues. Germline CDR1 SGHNT, CDR2 YYREEE (reference sequence). The CDR3 DNA reads as TGTGCCAGCAGCTTGGTTGTGGGGGACGAGCAGTACTTC. Protein sequence: CASSLVVGDEQYF.

This chain links TRBV7-8 with TRBJ1-1; no clear D gene. V was cut by 3 bases and J by 1 base, with 9 bases left in between. From germline, CDR1 is SGHVS and CDR2 FQNEAQ. CDR3 length: 14 residues. The CDR3 reads CASSLDRANTEAFF. CDR3 sequence (DNA): TGTGCCAGCAGCTTGGACCGGGCGAACACTGAAGCTTTCTTT.

This CDR3 reads CASSARTGGQDEQYF. As DNA, the CDR3 is TGTGCCAGCAGCGCCCGGACAGGGGGTCAGGACGAGCAGTACTTC. The chain uses TRBV7-9 and TRBJ2-7; 10 bases fit TRBD1. V trimming: 5 bases; J trimming: 5 bases; junction bases outside the gene matches: 9. Germline V lookup: CDR1 SEHNR, CDR2 FQNEAQ (reference sequence). CDR3 length: 15 amino acids.

V usage is TRBV18 and J usage is TRBJ1-2, with 8 bases aligning to TRBD1. The CDR3 totals 15 residues. V shed 1 base, J shed 7 bases, and the junction held 8 bases outside the gene matches. Germline V gene sequence: CDR1 KGHSH, CDR2 LQKENI. CDR3 DNA: TGTGCCAGCTCACCACGGGCAGGGGGCGCGCCTGGCTACACCTTC. Its protein product is CASSPRAGGAPGYTF.

This chain connects TRBV9 to TRBJ2-3; D unresolved. CDR1 and CDR2 (germline): SGDLS, YYNGEE. The ends were cut back, 0 bases at V and 2 bases at J, with 10 bases in the middle. This CDR3 region has 15 residues. CDR3 protein: CASSVVGDYTDTQYF. The DNA for the CDR3 is TGTGCCAGCAGCGTAGTTGGCGATTACACAGATACGCAGTATTTT.

This chain connects TRBV5-4 to TRBJ2-7; D is unclear. CDR1 SGHNT and CDR2 YYREEE come from the germline V gene (reference sequence). The V end lost 0 bases, the J end lost 5 bases, and 9 bases lay between the germline ends. The CDR3 is made up of 13 amino acids. This chain's CDR3 is CASSLAMGNEQYF. CDR3 nucleotides: TGTGCCAGCAGCTTGGCCATGGGAAACGAGCAGTACTTC. Full variable domain (missing parts from reference TRBV5-4 and TRBJ2-7): ETGVTQSPTHLIKTRGQQVTLRCSSQSGHNTVSWYQQALGQGPQFIFQYYREEENGRGNFPPRFSGLQFPNYSSELNVNALELDDSALYLCASSLAMGNEQYFGPGTRLTVT.

The chain has TRBV6-5 and TRBJ2-1; unclear D gene. The ends were cut back, 2 bases at V and 2 bases at J, with 10 bases in the middle. Germline V lookup: CDR1 MNHEY, CDR2 SVGAGI. There are 15 residues in the CDR3. The DNA for the CDR3 is TGTGCCAGCAGTTACGCGCCATCACCCTACAATGAGCAGTTCTTC. Translating it yields CASSYAPSPYNEQFF.

This clone has more than one count but fewer than ten. This sequence joins TRBV15 and TRBJ1-3; 7 bases map to TRBD1. V lost 0 bases and J lost 6; bases outside the gene matches: 8. Germline-derived CDR1 and CDR2 are LNHNV and YYDKDF (reference sequence). The CDR3 is 16 residues long. The CDR3: CATSRDRTGGSNTIYF. As DNA, the CDR3 is TGTGCCACCAGCAGAGACCGGACAGGCGGCTCAAACACCATATATTTT.

The chain has TRBV5-1 and TRBJ2-1; D is possibly TRBD1 or TRBD2 (5 bases each). V was clipped by 3 bases and J by 10 bases, with 23 bases between them. The CDR3 is made up of 16 amino acids. The germline gives CDR1 SGHRS, CDR2 YFSETQ. For the CDR3, the DNA is TGCGCCAGCAGCTCGGTCCACGGGGACCTTAAAGCGGAGCAGTTCTTC. It yields the protein CASSSVHGDLKAEQFF.